This passage covers 21 T cell receptor beta chains from one sample sequenced in a study of blood T cell repertoires in COVID-19. Clones were read by immunoSEQ multiplex PCR, and TCRdb kept only the in-frame ones, dropping some. The data show about 72,000 clones, with roughly 80% seen just once and over 15% held by the top ten. The specimen sequenced was peripheral blood. These receptors all stem from a human donor in a cohort sampled during active COVID-19.

CDR3 protein: CASSPPPDRNTEAFF. The CDR3 bases are TGCGCCAGCAGCCCACCTCCTGACAGGAACACTGAAGCTTTCTTT. V gene TRBV5-1 combines with J gene TRBJ1-1, with a tentative D call TRBD1 (5 bases). V lost 4 bases and J lost 1, with 14 bases in between. Per germline, CDR1 SGHRS and CDR2 YFSETQ. This CDR3 is 15 amino acids long.

The chain carries TRBV4-1 and TRBJ1-1, with TRBD1 identical over 10 bases. The CDR3 spans 14 residues. V was pared by 8 bases and J by 7 bases, with 10 bases of the junction left unmatched. Per germline, CDR1 MGHRA and CDR2 YSYEKL. CDR3: CASSNRDRGNEAFF. CDR3 DNA: TGCGCCAGCTCCAACCGGGACAGGGGTAATGAAGCTTTCTTT.

This clone counts as medium-sized. J is TRBJ1-2 and V is TRBV6-5, with D perhaps TRBD1 (6 bases). Trimming pared 5 bases from V and 8 bases from J, leaving 21 bases between. There are 15 residues in the CDR3. The germline gives CDR1 MNHEY, CDR2 SVGAGI. The CDR3 DNA reads TGTGCCAGCAGTCCCGTGACAGGTTCTCCTCTAGGCTACACCTTC. Residues: CASSPVTGSPLGYTF.

This chain connects TRBV4-2 to TRBJ1-1; possible D gene TRBD1, 5 bases. Trimming pared 1 base from V and 5 bases from J, leaving 14 bases between. Germline CDR1 and CDR2: LGHNA and YNFKEQ. The CDR3 spans 15 residues. DNA for the CDR3: TGTGCCAGCAGCCAAGGTTTCGGGAGGGGTACTGAAGCTTTCTTT. Amino acids: CASSQGFGRGTEAFF.

The V call is TRBV6-5, the J call TRBJ1-1, with D possibly being TRBD1 (5 bases). The CDR3 extends over 15 amino acids. Trimming took off 3 bases at V and 2 bases at J, with 13 bases between the two ends. The germline V gene encodes CDR1 MNHEY and CDR2 SVGAGI. DNA for the CDR3: TGTGCCAGCAGTTATCTTGCGGGGCTTAACACTGAAGCTTTCTTT. Encoded protein: CASSYLAGLNTEAFF.

The J gene is TRBJ1-6, the V gene TRBV12-3 or TRBV12-4, with D possibly being TRBD1 (5 bases). This CDR3 has 12 amino acids. Trimming stripped 2 bases from V and 17 bases from J, with 13 bases between. CDR3 in amino acids: CASSLSGGLFHF. The CDR3, as DNA: TGTGCCAGCAGTTTATCGGGGGGACTCTTCCACTTT.

The rearrangement uses TRBV7-2 and TRBJ2-1; 15 bases are a match to TRBD2. The germline CDR1 and CDR2 sequences are SGHTA and FQGNSA. CDR3 length: 18 residues. With 4 bases clipped from V and 3 bases from J, the junction kept 7 bases outside the gene matches. The CDR3 region has the DNA TGTGCCAGCAGCTCCGGGACTAGCGGGGGGCCTGTCTACAATGAGCAGTTCTTC. Its translation is CASSSGTSGGPVYNEQFF.

The chain links TRBV2 to TRBJ1-6; TRBD1 agrees at 9 bases. With V trimmed by 8 bases and J by 5 bases, 7 bases remained unmatched. The CDR3 length is 15 residues. Germline V CDR1 and CDR2: SNHLY, FYNNEI. The CDR3 loop is CASRLGDRDNSPLHF. The CDR3 nucleotides are TGTGCCAGCCGTCTTGGGGACAGGGATAATTCACCCCTCCACTTT.

The chain employs TRBV5-4 and TRBJ2-7; 8 nucleotides agree with TRBD1. The germline CDR1 and CDR2 sequences are SGHNT and YYREEE (reference sequence). The CDR3 has 13 residues. With 4 bases clipped from V and 4 bases from J, the junction kept 4 bases outside the gene matches. The CDR3: CASSPGQEYEQYF. CDR3 coding DNA: TGTGCCAGCAGCCCGGGACAGGAATACGAGCAGTACTTC.

DNA of the CDR3: TGTGCCAGCAGCCAAGGGACAGGGGGACGGGAGCAGTACTTC. Amino acid sequence: CASSQGTGGREQYF. V usage is TRBV7-9 and J usage is TRBJ2-7; 11 bases align to TRBD1. Trimming removed 5 bases from V and 7 bases from J; junction bases left unmatched: 7. Germline-derived CDR1 and CDR2 are SEHNR and FQNEAQ (reference sequence). The length of the CDR3 is 14 residues.

The chain combines TRBV29-1 with TRBJ2-7, with D possibly matching TRBD2 (7 bases). Trimming took 7 bases from V and 2 from J, leaving 21 bases between them. The germline V gene has CDR1 SQVTM and CDR2 ANQGSEA. The CDR3 covers 15 residues. The CDR3 DNA reads TGCAGCGCTTGGGGGGGCAGTGAGAGTCCCTACGAGCAGTACTTC. Protein: CSAWGGSESPYEQYF.

This sequence joins TRBV6-1 and TRBJ1-4; TRBD1 agrees at 10 bases. Losses at the gene ends were 3 bases for V and 7 bases for J; bases not matched to a gene: 5. This CDR3 is 15 amino acids long. Germline V gene data show CDR1 as MNHNS and CDR2 as SASEGT. The CDR3 here is CASSDPTGGGEKLFF. CDR3 coding DNA: TGTGCCAGCAGTGACCCGACAGGGGGCGGTGAAAAACTGTTTTTT.

This clone was seen only once. This chain uses TRBV19 with TRBJ2-7, with TRBD2 as a possible D gene (7 bases). Trimming removed 5 bases at V and 2 bases at J, with 13 bases between. The CDR3 extends over 14 amino acids. Germline assignment: CDR1 LNHDA and CDR2 SQIVND (reference sequence). DNA of the CDR3: TGTGCCAGTAGTTCGGGGGGCTTAACCTACGAGCAGTACTTC. Protein product: CASSSGGLTYEQYF.

J is TRBJ2-7 and V is TRBV5-6, with D unclear. This CDR3 contains 12 residues. V was cut by 1 base and J by 6 bases, with 8 bases left in between. Per germline, CDR1 SGHDT and CDR2 YYEEEE. CDR3 sequence (DNA): TGTGCCAGCAGCTTGAGGAGCTCCGAGCAGTACTTC. Protein sequence: CASSLRSSEQYF.

The chain recombines TRBV6-1 with TRBJ2-2; D not resolved. V lost 1 base to trimming and J lost 5 bases, with 8 bases between them. The germline CDR1 and CDR2 sequences are MNHNS and SASEGT. The CDR3 has 14 residues. The CDR3 here is CASSEEPWTGELFF. CDR3 nucleotides: TGTGCCAGCAGTGAAGAGCCCTGGACCGGGGAGCTGTTTTTT.

The chain joins TRBV7-2 to TRBJ2-7; TRBD2 matches at 9 bases. V lost 1 base, J lost 2 bases, and 12 bases stayed unmatched. The CDR3 is made up of 18 amino acids. CDR1 is SGHTA, CDR2 FQGNSA, per germline. CDR3 nucleotides: TGTGCCAGCAGCTTAGTAGGCCTAGGCGGGGGGGCGGCCTACGAGCAGTACTTC. Protein sequence: CASSLVGLGGGAAYEQYF.

The rearrangement uses TRBV12-3 or TRBV12-4 and TRBJ2-2, with D possibly matching TRBD1 (5 bases). The CDR3 length is 12 residues. The V gene lost 6 bases and the J gene lost 3 bases, with 5 bases spanning the gap. The CDR3 DNA follows: TGTGCCAGCAGCAGGGACACCGGGGAGCTGTTTTTT. Protein: CASSRDTGELFF.

The table lists this clone with a count of one. The V and J genes are TRBV5-1 and TRBJ2-3; 10 bases are a match to TRBD2. Trimming removed 3 bases from V and 3 bases from J; junction bases left unmatched: 7. The CDR3 extends over 16 amino acids. The germline V gene encodes CDR1 SGHRS and CDR2 YFSETQ. The CDR3 is CASSSLAGGGTDTQYF. For the CDR3, the DNA is TGCGCCAGCAGCTCGTTAGCGGGGGGTGGAACAGATACGCAGTATTTT.

This clone was recorded only once. The chain combines TRBV12-3 or TRBV12-4 with TRBJ1-4; maybe TRBD1 (6 bases). V lost 6 bases, J lost 5 bases, and 10 bases lay in between. There are 13 residues in the CDR3. The DNA for the CDR3 is TGTGCCAGCAGAACCACAGGGAATGAAAAACTGTTTTTT. Translation: CASRTTGNEKLFF.

The rearrangement uses TRBV7-9 and TRBJ1-3; 10 bases map to TRBD1. The CDR3 is 16 amino acids. The germline CDR1 and CDR2 sequences are SEHNR and FQNEAQ (reference sequence). V was clipped by 5 bases and J by 0 bases; unmatched bases: 4. CDR3 residues: CASSLGQGHSGNTIYF. DNA for the CDR3: TGTGCCAGCAGCCTGGGACAGGGGCACTCTGGAAACACCATATATTTT.

The V call is TRBV5-1, the J call TRBJ2-1, with 9 nucleotides matching TRBD2. V shed 0 bases, J shed 4 bases, and the junction held 2 bases outside the gene matches. This CDR3 has 15 residues. CDR1 SGHRS and CDR2 YFSETQ come from the germline V gene. For the CDR3, the DNA is TGCGCCAGCAGCTTGGGCGGGGGGGTATACAATGAGCAGTTCTTC. Encoded protein: CASSLGGGVYNEQFF.